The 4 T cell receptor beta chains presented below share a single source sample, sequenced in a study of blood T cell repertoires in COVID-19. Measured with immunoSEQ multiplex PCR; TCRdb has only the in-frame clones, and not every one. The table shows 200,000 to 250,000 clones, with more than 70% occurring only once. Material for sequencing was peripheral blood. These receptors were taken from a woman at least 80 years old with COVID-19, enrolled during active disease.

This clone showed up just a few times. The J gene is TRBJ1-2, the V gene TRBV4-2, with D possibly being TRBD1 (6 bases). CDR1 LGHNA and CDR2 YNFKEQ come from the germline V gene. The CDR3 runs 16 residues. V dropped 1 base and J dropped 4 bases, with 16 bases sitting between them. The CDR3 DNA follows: TGTGCCAGCAGCCAAGGGCGGTCCGAAGGGGGCTATGGCTACACCTTC. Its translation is CASSQGRSEGGYGYTF.

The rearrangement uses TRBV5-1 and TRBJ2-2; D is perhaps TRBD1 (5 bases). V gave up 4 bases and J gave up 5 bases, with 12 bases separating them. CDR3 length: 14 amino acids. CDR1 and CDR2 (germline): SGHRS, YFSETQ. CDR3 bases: TGCGCCAGCAGCCCGTTGACAGTTACCGGGGAGCTGTTTTTT. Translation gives CASSPLTVTGELFF.

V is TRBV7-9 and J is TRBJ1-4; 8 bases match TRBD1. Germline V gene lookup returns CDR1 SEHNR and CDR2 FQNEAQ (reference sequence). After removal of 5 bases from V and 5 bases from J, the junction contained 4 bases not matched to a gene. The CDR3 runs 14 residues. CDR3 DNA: TGTGCCAGCAGCCCGGGACAGGAGAATGAAAAACTGTTTTTT. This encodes CASSPGQENEKLFF.

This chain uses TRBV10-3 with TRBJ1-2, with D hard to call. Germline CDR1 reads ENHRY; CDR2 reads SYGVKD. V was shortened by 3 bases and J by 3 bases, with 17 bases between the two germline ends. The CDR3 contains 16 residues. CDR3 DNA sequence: TGTGCCATCAGTGACTTAGGACTCGCCCGGGACTATGGCTACACCTTC. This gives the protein CAISDLGLARDYGYTF.